Detailed here is one T cell receptor beta chain. The antigen is unknown. None of the donors, who were healthy HIV-negative adults, had recently had acute infections or vaccinations. This sample stems from a study of shared clonotypes between healthy human individuals. Study-wide context: Each donor had three CD4 naive, three CD4 memory, two CD8 naive and one CD8 memory plate.

Whole-study results and caveats: Measured sharing among donors was expected to vary with sequencing depth.

TCRdb's copy holds only in-frame clones and misses some; the assay was immunoSEQ multiplex PCR. The table shows roughly 520,000 clones, with approximately 94% occurring only once. This TCR was sampled from a woman aged 25-40 years in good health. Specimen: naive CD4+ T cells sorted from blood. Subset: CD45RA+ positively selected.

The CDR3 here is CASSLTSSSGANVLTF. DNA of the CDR3: TGTGCCAGCAGCTTAACGAGCAGCTCTGGGGCCAACGTCCTGACTTTC. This sequence joins TRBV7-3 and TRBJ2-6; D remains unclear. CDR1 is SGHTA, CDR2 FQGTGA, per germline. The CDR3 is made up of 16 amino acids. The V end lost 0 bases, the J end lost 0 bases, and 6 bases lay between the germline ends.